This entry concerns a single T cell receptor (beta chain). As yet, its antigen is unknown. Amplification used 60 Vbeta primers and 13 Jbeta primers. Libraries were prepared by immunoSEQ multiplex PCR; TCRdb keeps only in-frame clonotypes and omits some of them. The sample has 100,000 or so clones; 62% are singletons. With 0 bases removed from V and 3 bases from J, the gap between germline ends came to 18 bases. The CDR3 has 17 residues. Germline CDR1 and CDR2: MGHRA and YSYEKL. This record belongs to a study of cytomegalovirus exposure and HLA in healthy donors. Study-level results: Both high specificity and high sensitivity reportedly marked the classifier's diagnosis of cytomegalovirus status. Per a later analysis, HLA-associated TCR beta chains showed more clonal expansion than other, equally common TCR beta chains. A later analysis linked around 17,000 TCR beta sequences to HLA alleles at 0.05 false discovery rate. Earlier results showed most TCR beta V segments being productive about 87% or about 30% of the time.

This chain uses TRBV4-1 with TRBJ2-7; D is perhaps TRBD2 (7 bases). This receptor was obtained from a woman in her twenties or thirties in good health and CMV-seropositive. Sequenced: PBMCs. The CDR3 DNA reads TGCGCCAGCAGCCAAGAAGGCTTGGCGGGGGCCAACTACGAGCAGTACTTC. Its protein is CASSQEGLAGANYEQYF.